The present entry profiles one T cell receptor beta chain with its context. The target of this receptor is not known. Base quality data are lacking; no much larger clone is found one base away. Using the deep immunoSEQ assay, multiplex PCR amplified TCR CDR3 regions from genomic DNA. Extracted genomic DNA from each cell subset was distributed evenly across all wells of several immunoSEQ 96-well plates, and each plate was treated as a replicate. For unsorted PBMC, roughly 300 ng of genomic DNA, equivalent to around 30,000 T cell genomes, went into each replicate PCR. Genomic DNA from unsorted PBMC was sequenced over ten immunoSEQ deep assay plates. Purified libraries were measured with a Qubit 3.0 fluorometer, size-checked on a Bioanalyzer 2100, and measured again with the KAPA Library Quantification kit. Every immunoSEQ 96-well plate was sequenced on a dedicated single-read 150-cycle Illumina NextSeq 550 flow cell. In the authors' own workflow: Because the immunoSEQ output held only junctional sequences and lacked quality scores, the filtering could not match the filtering applied to full-length reads. To assign V/J genes and CDR3, sequences were annotated using PyIR, a Python wrapper for IgBLAST v1.9, with IMGT germline references. Any read was removed if the V/J assignment was weak (E-value above 1e-6), the CDR3 was missing, or the read contained stop codons, out-of-frame junctions, or ambiguous translated residues. V3J clonotypes were defined as sequences sharing an identical inferred V gene, J gene, and CDR3 amino acid sequence. Percentage overlap between repertoires was computed as shared unique clonotypes divided by the size of the smaller repertoire. RTK rarefaction, the Chao1 estimator, and Recon v2.1 estimates of unobserved clonotypes were used to assess repertoire richness. Entries here come from immuneACCESS through TCRdb and include only in-frame sequences with V and J called. Some clones fail to appear in such tables; in the studies checked, an unresolved V gene covers under half of the shortfall, and the cause of the remainder is unknown. That table furnishes V, J and clone size, whereas the DNA furnished D and trimming. The sample data list about 490,000 clones, and 76% of these were observed just once. The biggest ten clones account for 10% to 15% of the sample.

The CDR3 measures 16 amino acids from cysteine to phenylalanine. CDR3 DNA is the only sequence kept; it has 48 bases, read in frame from the first base. From a lookup of the germline V gene, CDR1 and CDR2 are SGHAT and FQNNGV. Trimmed from V: 2 bases; trimmed from J: 3 bases; junction bases lacking a gene match: 3. This sample was included in a study of shared clonotypes between healthy human individuals (dated by TCRdb to 2019 to 2021). Regarding the complete study: The cohort included a few men and a couple of women between 18 and 49 years of age. Blood TCR repertoires of 5 or 6 healthy adults were deeply sequenced to estimate repertoire size and the extent of clonotype sharing between individuals. Libraries were prepared and TCR repertoires were sequenced by different laboratories using diverse techniques, in order to increase sequencing depth and limit assay-specific biases. Leukapheresis yielded between about 0.85 and 9 billion PBMCs per donor. The study at large found these results: Pairwise subsampling indicated that sequencing depth was expected to affect the degree of clonotype sharing among donors. Because the study included only a small number of donors, the genetic and exposure-history diversity represented was limited. Only blood was sampled, and tissue TCR repertoires likely differ from those in blood.

Healthy HIV-negative adults with no recently reported acute infections or vaccinations were included as donors. Every donor was a Caucasian adult living in Nashville, Tennessee, USA. In the unsorted samples, 70 million to 95 million PBMCs were counted, and genomic DNA was extracted using the QIAamp DNA Blood Mini kit. After blood collection by leukapheresis, PBMCs were isolated using Ficoll-Histopaque density gradient centrifugation and then cryopreserved in the vapor phase of liquid nitrogen. The material sequenced was PBMCs. This TCR was recovered from a woman in her 40s in good health. Some clones in this sample may be carry-over from other donors' samples. The chain couples TRBV11-2 to TRBJ2-2; TRBD2 fits 10 bases in the junction. The DNA is TGTGCCAGCAGCTTATGGCTAGCGGGAGACACCGGGGAGCTGTTTTTT. Its protein reads: CASSLWLAGDTGELFF.